Listed here are 6 T cell receptor beta chains from one sample, sequenced in a study of blood T cell repertoires in COVID-19. Sequencing used immunoSEQ multiplex PCR; TCRdb keeps in-frame clones, though not all of them. The repertoire holds some 80,000 clones, with around 80% as singletons. The sequenced sample was peripheral blood. All receptors derive from a man in his sixties with active or convalescent COVID-19.

This chain links TRBV12-3 or TRBV12-4 with TRBJ2-7; no clear D gene. The V end was cut by 6 bases, the J end by 2 bases, with 8 bases between. This CDR3 is 12 amino acids long. The CDR3 reads CASSPQAYEQYF. The CDR3 coding sequence is TGTGCCAGCAGCCCCCAGGCCTACGAGCAGTACTTC.

The chain has TRBV6-1 and TRBJ1-2, with TRBD1 as a possible D gene (6 bases). This CDR3 has 13 residues. Germline loops: CDR1 MNHNS, CDR2 SASEGT. Trimming took off 0 bases at V and 8 bases at J, with 10 bases between the two ends. As DNA, the CDR3 is TGTGCCAGCAGTGAAGCTCCGACAGGCGGCTACACCTTC. Protein: CASSEAPTGGYTF.

This chain uses TRBV19 with TRBJ1-4; the D is unclear. The length of the CDR3 is 12 residues. In germline, CDR1 is LNHDA, CDR2 SQIVND (reference sequence). V was trimmed by 6 bases and J by 4 bases, leaving 6 bases between them. In nucleotides, the CDR3 is TGTGCCAGTAGCCGGGATAATGAAAAACTGTTTTTT. Translation: CASSRDNEKLFF.

This clone has just a few counts. The chain has TRBV19 and TRBJ2-5, with TRBD2 identical over 9 bases. This CDR3 is 13 amino acids long. V lost 7 bases and J lost 3; bases outside the gene matches: 3. Germline values: CDR1 LNHDA, CDR2 SQIVND (reference sequence). As DNA, the CDR3 is TGTGCCAGTATTTTAGCGGGGGAAGAGACCCAGTACTTC. Its translation is CASILAGEETQYF.

This chain uses TRBV6-5 with TRBJ1-5; no reliable D call. The CDR3 totals 14 residues. V lost 2 bases and J 3 bases, leaving 8 bases between the germline ends. Germline lookup yields CDR1 MNHEY and CDR2 SVGAGI. As DNA, the CDR3 is TGTGCCAGCAGTTACGGAGGGTACAATCAGCCCCAGCATTTT. Translated: CASSYGGYNQPQHF.

This chain joins TRBV13 and TRBJ1-2; D gene ambiguous. The V gene's germline CDR1 is PRHDT and CDR2 FYEKMQ (reference sequence). V was pared by 4 bases and J by 7 bases, with 16 bases between. CDR3 size: 14 residues. CDR3 loop: CASSSTRGEAGYTF. CDR3 coding DNA: TGTGCCAGCAGCTCCACACGGGGAGAGGCTGGCTACACCTTC.